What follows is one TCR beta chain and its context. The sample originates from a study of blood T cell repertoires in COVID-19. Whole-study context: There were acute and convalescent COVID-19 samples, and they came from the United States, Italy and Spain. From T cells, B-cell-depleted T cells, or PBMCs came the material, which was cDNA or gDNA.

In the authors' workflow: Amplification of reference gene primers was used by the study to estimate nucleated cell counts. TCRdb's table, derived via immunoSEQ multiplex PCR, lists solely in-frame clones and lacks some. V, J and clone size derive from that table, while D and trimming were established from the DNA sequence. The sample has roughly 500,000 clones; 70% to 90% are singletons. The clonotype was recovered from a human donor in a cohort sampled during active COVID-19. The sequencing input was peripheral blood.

CDR3 residues: CASSTSSSGPYEQYF. The CDR3 DNA is TGTGCCAGCAGTACCTCGAGTAGCGGCCCCTACGAGCAGTACTTC. The genes are TRBV6-5 and TRBJ2-7; perhaps TRBD2 as D (6 bases). Germline V gene lookup returns CDR1 MNHEY and CDR2 SVGAGI. The V end was cut by 5 bases, the J end by 2 bases, with 16 bases between. CDR3 length: 15 residues.